What follows is one TCR beta chain and its context. The sample comes from a study of T cell changes during pregnancy in multiple sclerosis. Sequenced by immunoSEQ multiplex PCR; TCRdb stores in-frame clones only, minus some. The repertoire holds some 60,000 clones, about 85% seen once, with 0.38% in the top ten. The CDR3 loop spans 17 amino acids. V gave up 0 bases and J gave up 4 bases, with 19 bases separating them. Germline V gene data show CDR1 as SGHRS and CDR2 as YFSETQ. This sequence originates from a female donor with multiple sclerosis, enrolled in a pregnancy study. The specimen comprised CD4+ T cells from peripheral blood mononuclear cells, sampled in the third trimester of pregnancy. The rearrangement joins TRBV5-1 to TRBJ1-2; maybe TRBD1 (6 bases). Here the CDR3 reads CASSLESGVGLSYGYTF. The CDR3 DNA sequence: TGCGCCAGCAGCTTGGAGTCAGGGGTGGGGTTAAGCTATGGCTACACCTTC.